A single sample gave rise to the 6 T cell receptor beta chains below, sequenced in a study of T cell responses to AZD1222 COVID-19 vaccine. Generated by immunoSEQ multiplex PCR, the TCRdb table keeps only in-frame clones and is missing some. This table has 90,000 to 150,000 clones, over 85% appearing once. The specimen was peripheral blood, collected on day 0 of AZD1222 vaccination. The receptors were gathered from an adult in good health.

As DNA, the CDR3 is TGTGCCAGCAGAAACAGGGGTAGTAGCAATCAGCCCCAGCATTTT. This sequence encodes CASRNRGSSNQPQHF. This chain connects TRBV6-5 to TRBJ1-5; 7 positions agree with TRBD1. This CDR3 comprises 15 residues. After removal of 6 bases from V and 0 bases from J, the junction contained 5 bases not matched to a gene. Germline values: CDR1 MNHEY, CDR2 SVGAGI.

The chain carries TRBV28 and TRBJ1-2; D may be TRBD1 (5 bases). CDR1 is MDHEN and CDR2 is SYDVKM in the germline V gene. Between the trimmed V and J ends, which lost 2 bases and 0 bases, there was a span of 13 bases. This CDR3 is 16 amino acids long. CDR3 protein: CASSLRDLLTNYGYTF. The DNA of the CDR3 is TGTGCCAGCAGTTTAAGGGACCTCCTTACTAACTATGGCTACACCTTC.

J is TRBJ1-5 and V is TRBV7-9; D unclear. CDR1 SEHNR and CDR2 FQNEAQ come from the germline V gene (reference sequence). This CDR3 has 12 residues. Between the trimmed V and J ends, which lost 1 base and 8 bases, there was a span of 6 bases. The DNA for the CDR3 is TGTGCCAGCAGCTTAGGAACCGAGCCCCAGCATTTT. The encoded protein is CASSLGTEPQHF. Using reference TRBV7-9 and TRBJ1-5 for the parts outside the CDR3, the full variable domain is DTGVSQNPRHKITKRGQNVTFRCDPISEHNRLYWYRQTLGQGPEFLTYFQNEAQLEKSRLLSDRFSAERPKGSFSTLEIQRTEQGDSAMYLCASSLGTEPQHFGDGTRLSIL.

This chain connects TRBV3-1 (or the pseudogene TRBV3-2) to TRBJ1-1, with TRBD1 matching over 7 bases. The CDR3 contains 14 residues. J was trimmed by 1 base and V by 6 bases; bases with no gene match: 5. Germline CDR1 is LGHDT and CDR2 is YNNKEL (reference sequence). In DNA, the CDR3 is TGTGCCAGCAGACTCAGGGGGAGGAACACTGAAGCTTTCTTT. Amino acid sequence: CASRLRGRNTEAFF.

The CDR3 sequence: CASSLLPGSNQPQHF. In DNA form, the CDR3 reads TGTGCCAGCAGTTTACTCCCCGGAAGCAATCAGCCCCAGCATTTT. The chain couples TRBV27 to TRBJ1-5; no clear D gene. Trimming shortened V by 2 bases and J by 1 base, and 9 bases separated the two germline ends. CDR3 size: 15 residues. CDR1 is MNHEY, CDR2 SMNVEV, per germline (reference sequence).

The chain couples TRBV3-1 (or the pseudogene TRBV3-2) to TRBJ1-5; TRBD1 might be the D (5 bases). Germline CDR1 and CDR2: LGHDT and YNNKEL (reference sequence). The CDR3 extends over 14 amino acids. V was shortened by 4 bases and J by 4 bases, with 11 bases between the two germline ends. CDR3 sequence: CASSPRQLNQPQHF. As DNA, the CDR3 is TGTGCCAGCAGCCCCCGACAGCTAAATCAGCCCCAGCATTTT.